A selection of T cell receptor beta chains follows, all from one sample in a study of T cell repertoires in cytomegalovirus infection. No antigen has been identified for these receptors. One entry per CDR3 protein, called by TCRdb with MiXCR from the reads. Of some 220,000 distinct CDR3 sequences listed, roughly 34% are singletons. The starting material was CD8+ T cells from cultured PBMCs, obtained from culture after CMV antigen stimulation. The receptor source for this set is a human donor in good health (CMV status not recorded). Some clones in this sample may be carry-over from other donors' samples. The CDR3 runs from the conserved cysteine through the conserved F or W. A D gene is named only where the DNA matches it firmly.

D gene	V gene	J gene	CDR3 protein
TRBD2	TRBV7-8	TRBJ2-1	CASSLALLAVLSSYNEQFF
NA	TRBV29-1	TRBJ1-2	CSVVRGLGGYTF
NA	TRBV15	TRBJ2-2	CATSKEGRLILPNTGELFF
NA	TRBV7-8	TRBJ1-4	CASRQSATNEKLFF
TRBD1	TRBV5-6	TRBJ2-2	CASSLGTGDTGVLFF
NA	TRBV5-6	TRBJ2-1	CASSFSLEGRDEQFF
TRBD2	TRBV7-9	TRBJ2-1	CASSLPGTTSEQFF
TRBD2	TRBV20-1	TRBJ2-7	CSARGSPLAGAHRSSYEQYF
NA	TRBV7-8	TRBJ2-3	CASSQVGASHTQYF
NA	TRBV6-6	TRBJ2-1	CASRPRVLSYNEQFF
NA	TRBV7-3	TRBJ1-4	CASSLGTLLATNEKLFF
TRBD2	TRBV4-2	TRBJ2-2	CASSREGLAGLGELFF
NA	TRBV13	TRBJ2-7	CASSLTPRSGSYEQYF
TRBD2	TRBV7-4	TRBJ2-2	CASSISNDRTSGGPGTGELFF
TRBD1	TRBV29-1	TRBJ2-2	CSVEGDRDHTGELFF
NA	TRBV7-4	TRBJ2-7	CASSLAGQDLEYEQYF
NA	TRBV7-3	TRBJ2-7	CASSFLRQERAYEQYF
NA	TRBV4-1	TRBJ1-1	CASSQGSVTEAFF
NA	TRBV25-1	TRBJ2-1	CASSEFNGNNEQFF
NA	TRBV5-1	TRBJ2-3	CASSLAETSTDTQYF
NA	TRBV7-9	TRBJ1-2	CASSRDGAASNYGYTF
NA	TRBV10-3	TRBJ1-1	CAISEAGNTEAFF
TRBD1	TRBV7-8	TRBJ1-2	CASSQKRTGTRDGYTF
NA	TRBV27	TRBJ2-7	CASSLLTGGVMDEQYF
TRBD1	TRBV12-3/TRBV12-4	TRBJ2-7	CASSFGTGVSYEQYF
NA	TRBV15	TRBJ1-1	CATSRDRLGTEAFF